These 24 T cell receptor beta chains were all obtained from the same sample, sequenced in a study of cytomegalovirus exposure and HLA in healthy donors (dated by TCRdb to 2015 to 2018). Library preparation used the immunoSEQ multiplex PCR assay. For the multiplex PCR, a mixture combining 60 forward primers for TCR Vbeta segments and 13 reverse primers for TCR Jbeta segments was used. This immuneACCESS table, as held by TCRdb, lists in-frame sequences with V and J called but not all clones. Of the missing ones, under half trace to an unresolved V gene in checked studies; the others have no known cause. The sample table holds around 300,000 clones, of which roughly 90% were seen once. 2% to 3% of the sample goes to the ten largest clones. The source material was PBMCs. All receptors come from a woman aged 18-29 years in good health and CMV-seronegative.

The J gene is TRBJ2-7, the V gene TRBV15; a weak D match, TRBD2 (5 bases). CDR3 length: 13 amino acids. Trimming took 8 bases from V and 1 from J, leaving 12 bases between them. Germline CDR1 is LNHNV and CDR2 is YYDKDF (reference sequence). The CDR3 region has the DNA TGTGCCACCGGTCCAGGACTGTCCTACGAGCAGTACTTC. It codes for CATGPGLSYEQYF.

The chain recombines TRBV12-5 with TRBJ1-3; the D is unclear. Trimming removed 5 bases at V and 0 bases at J, with 17 bases between. Germline V lookup: CDR1 LGHNT, CDR2 FRNRAP. The CDR3 runs 17 residues. CDR3 coding DNA: TGTGCTAGTGGTATCCCGGGGATTGACCTCTCTGGAAACACCATATATTTT. The encoded protein is CASGIPGIDLSGNTIYF.

Details on this clone: Other DNA sequences from this sample encode an identical CDR3 as well. This chain joins TRBV6-6 and TRBJ2-7; possibly TRBD1 for D (7 bases). V was pared by 4 bases and J by 3 bases, with 10 bases between. The CDR3 consists of 13 residues. In germline, CDR1 is MNHNY, CDR2 SVGAGI (reference sequence). The CDR3: CASSSRGVYEQYF. The CDR3 region has the DNA TGTGCCAGCAGTTCCAGGGGGGTCTACGAGCAGTACTTC.

This chain uses TRBV5-1 with TRBJ2-3, with TRBD2 identical over 7 bases. The CDR3 is 15 amino acids. J lost 6 bases, V lost 4 bases, and 11 bases had no gene match. CDR1 is SGHRS, CDR2 YFSETQ, per germline. The CDR3 loop reads CASSEPGGEFDTQYF. For the CDR3, the DNA is TGCGCCAGCAGCGAACCGGGGGGTGAGTTCGATACGCAGTATTTT.

The chain couples TRBV5-1 to TRBJ1-6; D is unresolved. Trimming removed 0 bases at V and 7 bases at J, with 11 bases between. This CDR3 comprises 15 residues. Germline V gives CDR1 SGHRS, CDR2 YFSETQ. CDR3 bases: TGCGCCAGCAGCTTGGAGTACACCAAAAATTCACCCCTCCACTTT. Its protein product is CASSLEYTKNSPLHF.

This sequence joins TRBV19 and TRBJ1-1; D is possibly TRBD1 (6 bases). Germline-derived CDR1 and CDR2 are LNHDA and SQIVND (reference sequence). The CDR3 loop spans 14 amino acids. V lost 4 bases and J 8 bases, leaving 17 bases between the germline ends. The chain's CDR3 is CASSRTGSPAEAFF. CDR3 coding DNA: TGTGCCAGTAGTAGAACAGGGAGCCCGGCAGAAGCTTTCTTT.

CDR3 in DNA: TGTGCCAGCAGCTTAGGGGGACAGGGCGAAAACACCATATATTTT. Translated, it gives CASSLGGQGENTIYF. The chain joins TRBV7-9 to TRBJ1-3, with 9 bases fitting TRBD1. The CDR3 covers 15 residues. V gave up 1 base and J gave up 6 bases; unmatched junction bases: 4. The germline V gene encodes CDR1 SEHNR and CDR2 FQNEAQ (reference sequence).

This rearrangement joins TRBV6-5 to TRBJ2-5; D is uncertain. CDR1 is MNHEY and CDR2 is SVGAGI in the germline V gene. CDR3 length: 16 residues. V lost 0 bases to trimming and J lost 5 bases, with 16 bases between them. CDR3 nucleotides: TGTGCCAGCAGTTACTCATTCCTCACCGGGTCGGAGACCCAGTACTTC. Amino acid sequence: CASSYSFLTGSETQYF.

The V and J genes are TRBV11-2 and TRBJ1-1; TRBD1 aligns across 8 bases. Germline CDR1 is SGHAT and CDR2 is FQNNGV. The CDR3 length is 16 residues. The V gene end was trimmed by 6 bases and the J gene end by 6 bases; junction bases not matched to a gene: 15. The CDR3 nucleotides are TGTGCCAGCAGTTCCCGGTCAGGGGGCAATCTCGCTGAAGCTTTCTTT. It is translated as CASSSRSGGNLAEAFF.

This chain connects TRBV19 to TRBJ2-5; D call uncertain. Germline values: CDR1 LNHDA, CDR2 SQIVND (reference sequence). The V gene lost 8 bases and the J gene lost 5 bases, with 15 bases spanning the gap. The CDR3 extends over 13 amino acids. The CDR3 region is CASRAISLETQYF. CDR3 DNA sequence: TGTGCCAGTCGAGCGATCTCACTGGAGACCCAGTACTTC.

This clone was seen only once. The chain recombines TRBV2 with TRBJ2-7, with D tentatively TRBD2 (6 bases). Germline assignment: CDR1 SNHLY and CDR2 FYNNEI. The length of the CDR3 is 15 residues. The germline V and J ends were trimmed by 3 bases and 0 bases, with 12 bases remaining between them. In DNA, the CDR3 is TGTGCCAGCAGTGACCGGGACGGGAGCTCCTACGAGCAGTACTTC. Translated: CASSDRDGSSYEQYF. The full variable domain, in which reference TRBV2 and TRBJ2-7 provide the parts outside the CDR3, is EPEVTQTPSHQVTQMGQEVILRCVPISNHLYFYWYRQILGQKVEFLVSFYNNEISEKSEIFDDQFSVERPDGSNFTLKIRSTKLEDSAMYFCASSDRDGSSYEQYFGPGTRLTVT.

The gene calls are TRBV19 and TRBJ1-2, with D maybe TRBD1 (5 bases). The CDR3 is 16 residues long. V lost 4 bases and J lost 0, with 15 bases in between. CDR1 LNHDA and CDR2 SQIVND come from the germline V gene (reference sequence). CDR3 nucleotides: TGTGCCAGTAGTACAGACGACAGATATCCTAACTATGGCTACACCTTC. Translated, it gives CASSTDDRYPNYGYTF.

This chain connects TRBV7-9 to TRBJ1-2, with 8 bases that match TRBD1. Germline CDR1 is SEHNR and CDR2 is FQNEAQ (reference sequence). The length of the CDR3 is 14 residues. Losses at the gene ends were 4 bases for V and 4 bases for J; bases not matched to a gene: 5. CDR3 coding DNA: TGTGCCAGCAGCTCACCCGGGACAGGCTATGGCTACACCTTC. It specifies CASSSPGTGYGYTF.

This chain connects TRBV5-6 to TRBJ2-2; 10 nucleotides match TRBD1. The V gene's germline CDR1 is SGHDT and CDR2 YYEEEE. The CDR3 runs to 17 residues. With V trimmed by 0 bases and J by 0 bases, 2 bases remained unmatched. The CDR3 region is CASSLVTGGANTGELFF. CDR3 bases: TGTGCCAGCAGCTTGGTGACAGGGGGCGCGAACACCGGGGAGCTGTTTTTT.

This clone was observed a handful of times. The chain couples TRBV5-1 to TRBJ2-7, with 10 bases that match TRBD2. The CDR3 runs 17 residues. CDR1 and CDR2 (germline): SGHRS, YFSETQ. Trimming took 4 bases from V and 3 from J; bases not matched to a gene: 13. DNA of the CDR3: TGCGCCAGCAGCCTGGGTAGTCCCCTAGCGGGAGTCTACGAGCAGTACTTC. The encoded protein is CASSLGSPLAGVYEQYF.

This clone turned up a few times. The J gene is TRBJ2-1, the V gene TRBV5-4; D is uncertain. The length of the CDR3 is 12 residues. In germline, CDR1 is SGHNT, CDR2 YYREEE (reference sequence). Between the trimmed V and J ends, which lost 4 bases and 3 bases, there was a span of 5 bases. The CDR3 DNA reads as TGTGCCAGCAGCCTAGACTACAATGAGCAGTTCTTC. Amino acid sequence: CASSLDYNEQFF.

This chain connects TRBV5-1 to TRBJ1-1; 9 bases align to TRBD1. CDR1 and CDR2 (germline): SGHRS, YFSETQ. The V and J ends lost 4 bases and 0 bases, in that order; junction bases with no gene match: 7. The CDR3 has 16 amino acids. CDR3 in DNA: TGCGCCAGCAGCGGGACAGGGCGCGGTATGAACACTGAAGCTTTCTTT. This sequence encodes CASSGTGRGMNTEAFF.

There are a few counts of this clone. The sample has other DNA sequences that encode this CDR3 too. The chain combines TRBV6-5 with TRBJ2-7, with 7 bases fitting TRBD1. V shed 4 bases and J 0 bases; nucleotides not matched to a gene: 6. The CDR3 has 15 residues. Per germline, CDR1 MNHEY and CDR2 SVGAGI. CDR3 DNA sequence: TGTGCCAGCAGTTCTGGGACAGCCCACTCCTACGAGCAGTACTTC. This sequence encodes CASSSGTAHSYEQYF.

The sample holds a few counts of this clone. The V gene is TRBV2, the J gene TRBJ2-7; the match to TRBD1 covers 7 bases. The CDR3 runs 16 residues. Looked up from germline, CDR1 is SNHLY and CDR2 is FYNNEI. Trimming at V came to 4 bases and at J to 0 bases, leaving 9 bases not matched to a gene. CDR3 sequence reads: CASSVASRGSSYEQYF. In nucleotides, the CDR3 is TGTGCCAGCAGTGTGGCGAGCAGGGGGAGCTCCTACGAGCAGTACTTC.

The chain is built from TRBV2 and TRBJ1-1, with D unclear. Germline loops: CDR1 SNHLY, CDR2 FYNNEI. V was clipped by 2 bases and J by 1 base, with 8 bases between them. This CDR3 is 14 amino acids long. CDR3 sequence (DNA): TGTGCCAGCAGTGAAAATCCAGGGAACACTGAAGCTTTCTTT. Amino acid sequence: CASSENPGNTEAFF.

This clone has just one count. The chain is built from TRBV13 and TRBJ2-5, with D unclear. This CDR3 spans 14 amino acids. With 0 bases removed from V and 1 base from J, the gap between germline ends came to 6 bases. The V gene's germline CDR1 is PRHDT and CDR2 FYEKMQ (reference sequence). In nucleotides, the CDR3 is TGTGCCAGCAGCTTAGGATCACTCCAAGAGACCCAGTACTTC. The encoded protein is CASSLGSLQETQYF.

The chain recombines TRBV21-1 with TRBJ1-1; the table gives TRBD1 as D, unverified against the DNA. TRBV21-1 represents a pseudogene. This CDR3 has 14 residues. The CDR3 DNA is TGTGCCAGCAGCAAAGAACGGCCTCAGGGAGAAGCTTTCTTT. Translated, it gives CASSKERPQGEAFF.

This clone was recorded once. The J gene is TRBJ1-1, the V gene TRBV14; 8 bases are shared with TRBD1. CDR1 is SGHDN and CDR2 is FVKESK in the germline V gene. The trim removed 2 bases at V and 5 bases at J, leaving 13 bases unmatched. CDR3 length equals 17 residues. In DNA form, the CDR3 reads TGTGCCAGCAGCCAACAGGACAGGGTATTTCGGATAACTGAAGCTTTCTTT. This gives the protein CASSQQDRVFRITEAFF.

The chain recombines TRBV7-3 with TRBJ2-1; 8 bases match TRBD2. Germline V CDR1 and CDR2: SGHTA, FQGTGA. The CDR3 has 13 amino acids. The V and J ends lost 2 bases and 9 bases, in that order; junction bases with no gene match: 3. CDR3 in DNA: TGTGCCAGCAGCTTACCTGGGACTAGTGAGCAGTTCTTC. Translated: CASSLPGTSEQFF.